A single sample gave rise to the 4 T cell receptor beta chains below, sequenced in a study of blood T cell repertoires in COVID-19. Repertoires were generated with immunoSEQ multiplex PCR, while TCRdb's copy carries only in-frame clones and drops some. The sample contains fewer than 120,000 clones, less than 75% of which appear only once. Sequenced: peripheral blood. These TCRs come from a woman aged 55-70 years with acute or convalescent COVID-19.

V usage is TRBV21-1 and J usage is TRBJ2-1; the table's D gene call, TRBD2, was not cross checked with the DNA. TRBV21-1 is marked as a pseudogene. The CDR3 has 19 residues. The CDR3 spells CASSTKLAGGPRTYNEQFF. CDR3 DNA sequence: TGTGCCAGCAGCACTAAACTAGCGGGGGGGCCTCGGACCTACAATGAGCAGTTCTTC.

The chain joins TRBV11-2 to TRBJ1-3; 9 bases are a match to TRBD1. CDR3 length equals 16 residues. The germline V gene has CDR1 SGHAT and CDR2 FQNNGV. V was pared by 6 bases and J by 8 bases, with 14 bases of the junction left unmatched. The CDR3 loop reads CASRPGTGRLGDTIYF. The DNA of the CDR3 is TGTGCCAGCAGGCCCGGGACAGGGCGCTTAGGTGACACCATATATTTT.

The genes are TRBV19 and TRBJ2-7; a possible D gene is TRBD2 (5 bases). Germline loops: CDR1 LNHDA, CDR2 SQIVND (reference sequence). The CDR3 covers 11 residues. The germline V and J ends were trimmed by 7 bases and 5 bases, with 9 bases remaining between them. The DNA of the CDR3 is TGTGCCAGTACGGAGAGGGACGAGCAGTACTTC. It yields the protein CASTERDEQYF.

CDR3 residues: CASRVTGFGEQYF. CDR3 in DNA: TGTGCCAGCAGGGTAACAGGATTCGGCGAGCAGTACTTC. The chain is built from TRBV12-3 or TRBV12-4 and TRBJ2-7; possibly TRBD1 for D (5 bases). The CDR3 runs 13 residues. The V end lost 6 bases, the J end lost 6 bases, and 15 bases lay between the germline ends.